This T cell receptor beta chain emerged from a study of Graves' ophthalmopathy and Graves' hyperthyroidism. Study context: Blood was drawn at initial diagnosis, before any treatment.

The authors amplified TCR beta CDR3 regions, and they did so from RNA transcripts for repertoire sequencing. Investigators did first-round RT-PCR with HTBI primers, then second-round multiplex PCR. TCRdb itself ran the multiplex PCR reads through MiXCR, one entry per CDR3 protein. Of just over 600,000 distinct CDR3 sequences detected, around a fifth appear once; the ten largest clones hold about 6.6%. CDR3 length: 15 residues. Unmatched junction bases numbered 9, after V lost 4 bases and J lost 3 bases. The germline CDR1 and CDR2 sequences are MGHDK and SYGVNS. This clonotype was observed many times. Its antigen is not identified. General study findings and limits: Most expanded clonotypes in thyroid above 0.001 frequency also showed up in blood. Its predictions of ophthalmopathy progression gave the model over 70% sensitivity and 72% to 85% specificity.

Sequenced sample: peripheral blood. This TCR was sampled from a woman aged 18 to 35 with stable Graves' hyperthyroidism. Some clones in this sample may be carry-over from other donors' samples. This chain links TRBV25-1 with TRBJ2-7, with TRBD1 matching over 7 bases. CDR3 protein: CASSGSRTGVYEQYF. The CDR3 DNA reads as TGTGCCAGCAGTGGGTCCCGGACAGGCGTCTACGAGCAGTACTTC.